This T cell receptor (beta chain) appears in the sequencing data of a study of siplizumab effects on memory and regulatory T cells. Coculture of the mixed lymphocyte reaction cells took place at 37 degrees C and lasted six to seven days. J gave up 4 bases and V 5 bases, and 5 bases lay outside the gene matches. The germline CDR1 and CDR2 sequences are MNHEY and SVGAGI. This CDR3 contains 15 residues. Concerning this clone: What it binds is unknown.

Repertoires were generated with immunoSEQ multiplex PCR, while TCRdb's copy carries only in-frame clones and drops some. The table shows 15,000 to 20,000 clones, with approximately 44% occurring only once. This sequence originates from a human donor in good health; the cells came from an allogeneic mixed lymphocyte reaction. Some clones in this sample may be carry-over from other donors' samples. Input material: CFSE-low (dividing) CD4+ T cells sorted from an allogeneic mixed lymphocyte reaction. This chain connects TRBV6-5 to TRBJ2-1; TRBD2 matches 10 bases. The CDR3 region is CASSPTTSGYNEQFF. CDR3 sequence (DNA): TGTGCCAGCAGTCCGACGACTAGCGGGTACAATGAGCAGTTCTTC.